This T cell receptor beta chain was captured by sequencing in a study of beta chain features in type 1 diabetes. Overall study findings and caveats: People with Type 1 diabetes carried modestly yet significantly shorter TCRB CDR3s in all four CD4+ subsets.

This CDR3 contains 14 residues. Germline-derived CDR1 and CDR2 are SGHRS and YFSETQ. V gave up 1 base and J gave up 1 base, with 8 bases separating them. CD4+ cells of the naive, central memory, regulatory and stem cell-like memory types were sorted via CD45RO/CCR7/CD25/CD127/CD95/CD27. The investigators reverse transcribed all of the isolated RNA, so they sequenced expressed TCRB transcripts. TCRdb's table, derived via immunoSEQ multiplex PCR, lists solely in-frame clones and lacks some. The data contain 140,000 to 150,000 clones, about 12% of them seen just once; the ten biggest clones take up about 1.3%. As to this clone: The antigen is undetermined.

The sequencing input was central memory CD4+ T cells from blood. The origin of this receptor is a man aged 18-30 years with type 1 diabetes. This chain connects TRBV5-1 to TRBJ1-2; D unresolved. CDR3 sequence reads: CASSLSQNNYGYTF. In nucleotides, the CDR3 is TGCGCCAGCAGCTTGTCGCAGAATAACTATGGCTACACCTTC.